Shown below are 10 T cell receptor beta chains from a single sample sequenced in a study of blood T cell repertoires in COVID-19. TCRdb's table, derived via immunoSEQ multiplex PCR, lists solely in-frame clones and lacks some. The top ten clones hold roughly 5% of a sample with under 200,000 clones, approximately 90% of them seen once. Input material: peripheral blood. Receptors were obtained from a man aged 18 to 29 with COVID-19, enrolled during active disease.

The V gene is TRBV4-3, the J gene TRBJ1-5, with D perhaps matching TRBD1 (5 bases). V lost 4 bases and J lost 4, with 14 bases in between. Germline V gene lookup returns CDR1 LGHNA and CDR2 YSLEER. The CDR3 extends over 15 amino acids. CDR3 sequence: CASSRRWGRNQPQHF. CDR3 nucleotide sequence: TGCGCCAGCAGCCGCCGATGGGGGAGGAATCAGCCCCAGCATTTT.

This sequence joins TRBV5-1 and TRBJ1-5; 10 bases match TRBD1. The ends lost 0 bases at V and 5 bases at J; junction bases unmatched: 5. The length of the CDR3 is 16 residues. From germline, CDR1 is SGHRS and CDR2 YFSETQ. CDR3 in DNA: TGCGCCAGCAGCTTGGGAGCCGGGACAGGGGATCAGCCCCAGCATTTT. It encodes CASSLGAGTGDQPQHF.

The chain has TRBV7-9 and TRBJ2-2; D may be TRBD2 (6 bases). This CDR3 is 16 amino acids long. Trimming took 4 bases from V and 0 from J, leaving 12 bases between them. Germline V CDR1 and CDR2: SEHNR, FQNEAQ (reference sequence). This CDR3 is CASSSLRGANTGELFF. In nucleotides, the CDR3 is TGTGCCAGCAGCTCCCTTCGCGGGGCGAACACCGGGGAGCTGTTTTTT.

The genes are TRBV19 and TRBJ2-7; 8 bases map to TRBD1. The CDR3 is 15 amino acids. Germline V gives CDR1 LNHDA, CDR2 SQIVND (reference sequence). The V and J ends lost 5 bases and 6 bases, in that order; junction bases with no gene match: 12. The CDR3 region has the DNA TGTGCCAGTAGTTCCCCGGGACAGGCCGGACCCGAGCAGTACTTC. This gives the protein CASSSPGQAGPEQYF.

This chain links TRBV5-6 with TRBJ2-7; TRBD2 might be the D (5 bases). CDR1 is SGHDT, CDR2 YYEEEE, per germline. Trimming left V 1 base short and J 3 bases short, with 14 bases between. The CDR3 has 15 residues. For the CDR3, the DNA is TGTGCCAGCAGCTTGCCGGTGAACGGGAACTACGAGCAGTACTTC. Translation: CASSLPVNGNYEQYF.

This chain joins TRBV7-2 and TRBJ2-1, with unresolved D. The germline V gene encodes CDR1 SGHTA and CDR2 FQGNSA. The CDR3 spans 14 residues. Deletions cut 1 base from V and 4 bases from J, with 8 bases between. CDR3 region: CASSLERGYNEQFF. CDR3 sequence (DNA): TGTGCCAGCAGCTTAGAGCGCGGATACAATGAGCAGTTCTTC.

CDR3 in DNA: TGCGCCAGCAGCGCCGCGGGAGATGTTGACACTGAAGCTTTCTTT. This encodes CASSAAGDVDTEAFF. This chain connects TRBV5-1 to TRBJ1-1, with D uncertain. The germline V and J ends were trimmed by 4 bases and 3 bases, with 16 bases remaining between them. The CDR3 length is 15 residues. CDR1 SGHRS and CDR2 YFSETQ come from the germline V gene. The whole variable domain, filled in from reference TRBV5-1 and TRBJ1-1, reads KAGVTQTPRYLIKTRGQQVTLSCSPISGHRSVSWYQQTPGQGLQFLFEYFSETQRNKGNFPGRFSGRQFSNSRSEMNVSTLELGDSALYLCASSAAGDVDTEAFFGQGTRLTVV.

The chain employs TRBV7-8 and TRBJ2-5; TRBD2 matches 7 bases. The germline V gene has CDR1 SGHVS and CDR2 FQNEAQ. The J segment lost 2 bases and the V segment lost 1 base, leaving 4 bases of the junction unmatched. This CDR3 has 15 residues. The CDR3 sequence is CASSLDLAAQETQYF. The DNA for the CDR3 is TGTGCCAGCAGCTTAGATCTAGCGGCACAAGAGACCCAGTACTTC.

The rearrangement joins TRBV4-3 to TRBJ2-1, with no clear D. The length of the CDR3 is 15 residues. The germline V gene encodes CDR1 LGHNA and CDR2 YSLEER. V lost 0 bases to trimming and J lost 7 bases, with 13 bases between them. The DNA of the CDR3 is TGCGCCAGCAGCCAAGATCTTCTAGTTTTAAATGAGCAGTTCTTC. This gives the protein CASSQDLLVLNEQFF.

Of note for this clone: Its ends do not fully match the called genes, so a read error is possible. The gene calls are TRBV27 and TRBJ1-4, with D uncertain. This CDR3 contains 12 residues. Per the germline V gene, CDR1 is MNHEY and CDR2 is SMNVEV (reference sequence). Written as DNA, the CDR3 is TGTGCCAGCAGTTCACCTGGTGAAAAACTGCTTTTT. As protein: CASSSPGEKLLF.